This TCR beta chain was captured by sequencing in a study of T cells in women clearing cervical HPV infection. Assay: immunoSEQ multiplex PCR; the TCRdb copy retains only in-frame clones and omits some. In total, the table holds approximately 44,000 clones. The CDR3 loop spans 14 amino acids. The germline V gene has CDR1 MNHNS and CDR2 SASEGT. Of note for this clone: The read ends 3 residues before the CDR3 terminus; that terminus is restored from the germline J gene.

This TCR was sampled from a woman between 18 and 70 years old with a cervical HPV16 infection that either progressed to CIN3+ or cleared (not recorded which). Specimen: blood buffy coat. The chain combines TRBV6-1 with TRBJ2-3; D might be TRBD1 (6 bases). This chain's CDR3 is CASSEARGRGTQYF. CDR3 bases read: TGTGCCAGCAGTGAAGCCAGGGGCCGCGGGACG.